Presented here are 12 T cell receptor beta chains from one specimen sequenced in a study of shared clonotypes between healthy human individuals. Sequenced by immunoSEQ multiplex PCR; TCRdb stores in-frame clones only, minus some. The table includes nearly 1,000,000 clones, approximately 80% detected once. The sample consisted of memory CD4+ T cells sorted from blood. Subset reported: CD45RA-negative fraction. These receptors were collected from a man aged 18 to 29 in good health.

The rearrangement joins TRBV11-3 to TRBJ2-3; 13 nucleotides match TRBD2. This CDR3 spans 18 amino acids. V lost 5 bases, J lost 5 bases, and 13 bases stayed unmatched. Per germline, CDR1 SGHNT and CDR2 YENEEA. In DNA form, the CDR3 reads TGTGCCAGCAGCGCACCGTTAGGACTAGCGGGAGTGGGAGATACGCAGTATTTT. Protein sequence: CASSAPLGLAGVGDTQYF.

The CDR3 loop reads CASSISDTQYF. The CDR3 coding sequence is TGTGCCAGTAGTATATCAGATACGCAGTATTTT. The chain uses TRBV19 and TRBJ2-3; D is ambiguous. There are 11 residues in the CDR3. Germline V lookup: CDR1 LNHDA, CDR2 SQIVND (reference sequence). Trimming stripped 2 bases from V and 4 bases from J, with 1 base between.

The sample holds one count of this clone. The rearrangement uses TRBV7-2 and TRBJ1-2; 10 nucleotides agree with TRBD1. Trimming took 5 bases from V and 6 from J; bases not matched to a gene: 6. The CDR3 is 14 residues long. The V gene's germline CDR1 is SGHTA and CDR2 FQGNSA. CDR3 sequence reads: CASSRDRGLNGYTF. As DNA, the CDR3 is TGTGCCAGCAGCCGGGACAGGGGATTGAATGGCTACACCTTC. The whole variable domain, remainder taken from reference TRBV7-2 and TRBJ1-2, is GAGVSQSPSNKVTEKGKDVELRCDPISGHTALYWYRQSLGQGLEFLIYFQGNSAPDKSGLPSDRFSAERTGGSVSTLTIQRTQQEDSAVYLCASSRDRGLNGYTFGSGTRLTVV.

The J gene is TRBJ2-7, the V gene TRBV6-1; possibly TRBD1 for D (7 bases). The V end lost 3 bases, the J end lost 4 bases, and 16 bases lay between the germline ends. Germline CDR1 MNHNS, CDR2 SASEGT. The CDR3 length is 15 residues. CDR3 residues: CASSDPGGSLYEQYF. DNA for the CDR3: TGTGCCAGCAGTGACCCAGGGGGGTCCCTTTACGAGCAGTACTTC.

This sequence joins TRBV15 and TRBJ1-6; the D is unclear. V shed 1 base and J shed 2 bases, with 9 bases lying between them. There are 16 residues in the CDR3. CDR1 LNHNV and CDR2 YYDKDF come from the germline V gene (reference sequence). Here the CDR3 DNA reads TGTGCCACCAGCAGAGGGCGGGGAACCTATAATTCACCCCTCCACTTT. Protein: CATSRGRGTYNSPLHF.

The CDR3 loop reads CAIPTAQSNQPQHF. CDR3 nucleotides: TGTGCCATTCCTACGGCCCAGAGCAATCAGCCCCAGCATTTT. This chain uses TRBV10-3 with TRBJ1-5, with unresolved D. The CDR3 consists of 14 residues. V lost 9 bases to trimming and J lost 1 base, with 13 bases between them. In germline, CDR1 is ENHRY, CDR2 SYGVKD.

The chain is built from TRBV5-1 and TRBJ2-5; 7 bases fit TRBD2. Trimming at V came to 0 bases and at J to 4 bases, leaving 6 bases not matched to a gene. Germline loops: CDR1 SGHRS, CDR2 YFSETQ. The CDR3 has 15 residues. In DNA form, the CDR3 reads TGCGCCAGCAGCTTGGACGGGAGGCGGGCAGAGACCCAGTACTTC. The encoded protein is CASSLDGRRAETQYF.

This clone was detected only once. The genes are TRBV6-1 and TRBJ1-6, with D possibly matching TRBD1 (5 bases). The germline V gene has CDR1 MNHNS and CDR2 SASEGT. This CDR3 region has 14 residues. The V end was cut by 7 bases, the J end by 6 bases, with 13 bases between. CDR3 DNA sequence: TGTGCCAGCACCCTGGGGGGTAGTAATTCACCCCTCCACTTT. It yields the protein CASTLGGSNSPLHF.

The chain carries TRBV5-1 and TRBJ1-2, with 11 bases aligning to TRBD1. This CDR3 contains 18 residues. CDR1 is SGHRS and CDR2 is YFSETQ in the germline V gene. V gave up 5 bases and J gave up 4 bases; unmatched junction bases: 16. Written as DNA, the CDR3 is TGCGCCAGCAGTCGATCCGGGACAGGGGGAGTCGGAGGCTATGGCTACACCTTC. This sequence encodes CASSRSGTGGVGGYGYTF.

J is TRBJ1-5 and V is TRBV5-1, with a weak D call TRBD1 (5 bases). The CDR3 sequence is 14 residues long. Germline V gives CDR1 SGHRS, CDR2 YFSETQ. The V gene lost 4 bases and the J gene lost 4 bases, with 12 bases spanning the gap. The CDR3 DNA sequence: TGCGCCAGCAGCGGGGGGACCGGTAATCAGCCCCAGCATTTT. Translation: CASSGGTGNQPQHF.

This clone appeared a single time. This chain uses TRBV11-3 with TRBJ2-7, with D possibly TRBD1 on 5 matching bases. The CDR3 extends over 18 amino acids. The V end lost 2 bases, the J end lost 2 bases, and 22 bases lay between the germline ends. Germline CDR1 and CDR2: SGHNT and YENEEA. CDR3 protein: CASSLSLPRAAAAYEQYF. The CDR3 DNA is TGTGCCAGCAGCTTATCCCTCCCCAGGGCGGCTGCTGCCTACGAGCAGTACTTC.

The chain links TRBV6-1 to TRBJ2-1; the D gene could be TRBD1 or TRBD2 (6 bases each). The ends were cut back, 8 bases at V and 3 bases at J, with 17 bases in the middle. Germline V lookup: CDR1 MNHNS, CDR2 SASEGT. There are 15 residues in the CDR3. The CDR3 coding sequence is TGTGCCAGCTACCACGGAGGGGGAAACTACAATGAGCAGTTCTTC. Its translation is CASYHGGGNYNEQFF.